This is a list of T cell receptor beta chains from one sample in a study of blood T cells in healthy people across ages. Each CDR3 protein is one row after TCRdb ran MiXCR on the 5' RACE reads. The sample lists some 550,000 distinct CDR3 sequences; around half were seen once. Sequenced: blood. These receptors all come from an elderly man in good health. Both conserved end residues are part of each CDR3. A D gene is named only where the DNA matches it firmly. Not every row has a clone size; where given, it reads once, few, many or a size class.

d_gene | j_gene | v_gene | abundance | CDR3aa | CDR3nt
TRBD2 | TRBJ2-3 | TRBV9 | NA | CASSVAPSAGGPDTQYF | TGTGCCAGCAGCGTAGCGCCCTCAGCGGGAGGGCCAGATACGCAGTATTTT
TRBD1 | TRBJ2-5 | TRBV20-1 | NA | CSARDSAGGRETQYF | TGCAGTGCTAGAGATTCGGCAGGGGGCCGGGAGACCCAGTACTTC
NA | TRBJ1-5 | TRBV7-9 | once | CASSVGPDQPQHF | TGTGCCAGCAGCGTAGGACCGGATCAGCCCCAGCATTTT
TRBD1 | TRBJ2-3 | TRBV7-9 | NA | CASSPEPGQGALDTQYF | TGTGCCAGCAGCCCGGAACCTGGACAGGGGGCTTTAGATACGCAGTATTTT
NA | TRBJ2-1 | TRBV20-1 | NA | CRPGRSYNEQFF | TGCAGGCCAGGTCGGTCCTACAATGAGCAGTTCTTC
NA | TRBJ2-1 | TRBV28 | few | CASSLTGAYEQFF | TGTGCCAGCAGTTTAACAGGTGCTTATGAGCAGTTCTTC
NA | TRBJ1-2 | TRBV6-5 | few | CASSYSGQTEGYTF | TGTGCCAGCAGTTACTCAGGGCAGACAGAGGGCTACACCTTC
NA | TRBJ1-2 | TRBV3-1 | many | CASSLLRDNYGYTF | TGTGCCAGCAGCCTCCTGCGGGACAACTATGGCTACACCTTC
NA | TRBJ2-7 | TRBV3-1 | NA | CASSQEGHSYEQYF | TGTGCCAGCAGCCAAGAGGGCCATTCCTACGAGCAGTACTTC
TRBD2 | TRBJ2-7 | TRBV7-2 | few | CASSGRAGGDYEQYF | TGTGCCAGCAGCGGACGTGCGGGGGGCGACTACGAGCAGTACTTC
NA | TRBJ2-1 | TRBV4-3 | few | CASSQEALLYNEQFF | TGCGCCAGCAGCCAAGAGGCACTACTTTACAATGAGCAGTTCTTC
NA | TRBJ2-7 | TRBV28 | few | CASSPGPLYEQYF | TGTGCCAGCAGCCCCGGACCCCTCTACGAGCAGTACTTC
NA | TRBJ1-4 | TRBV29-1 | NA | CSVGLYGGTNEKLFF | TGCAGCGTTGGGTTGTATGGAGGAACGAATGAAAAACTGTTTTTT
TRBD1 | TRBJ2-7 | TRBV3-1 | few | CASSQDLGTGIYEQYF | TGTGCCAGCAGCCAAGATTTGGGGACAGGGATCTACGAGCAGTACTTC